The 7 T cell receptor beta chains given below trace back to one sample, sequenced in a study of identical twins. TCRdb reprocessed the 5' RACE reads with MiXCR, giving one entry per CDR3 protein. The sample shows 350,000 to 450,000 distinct CDR3 sequences, roughly 18% of them seen only once. Material: naive T cells sorted from blood. The source is a man between 50 and 59 years old in good health.

The V gene is TRBV29-1, the J gene TRBJ2-5; 12 bases map to TRBD2. The CDR3 totals 15 residues. Germline CDR1 and CDR2: SQVTM and ANQGSEA. Unmatched junction bases numbered 3, after V lost 0 bases and J lost 4 bases. CDR3 nucleotide sequence: TGCAGCGTTGAAGAGACTAGCGGGAGACGAGAGACCCAGTACTTC. It yields the protein CSVEETSGRRETQYF.

There are many counts of this clonotype. The CDR3 region has the DNA TGTGCCAGCAGCACTGACAGACTAACTAACTATGGCTACACCTTC. It yields the protein CASSTDRLTNYGYTF. V is TRBV7-9 and J is TRBJ1-2; perhaps TRBD1 as D (5 bases). Trimming took 5 bases from V and 0 from J, leaving 13 bases between them. Germline V gene data show CDR1 as SEHNR and CDR2 as FQNEAQ (reference sequence). The CDR3 runs 15 residues.

The genes are TRBV19 and TRBJ2-1, with 8 bases that match TRBD2. Germline V gives CDR1 LNHDA, CDR2 SQIVND (reference sequence). This CDR3 has 15 amino acids. With V trimmed by 6 bases and J by 8 bases, 12 bases remained unmatched. In DNA, the CDR3 is TGTGCCAGTAGACTCCTTCGCGGGCGGGGGGATGAGCAGTTCTTC. The encoded protein is CASRLLRGRGDEQFF.

This clonotype was recorded many times. The V gene is TRBV5-1, the J gene TRBJ2-1; 8 bases line up with TRBD1. Trimming cost V 9 bases and J 2 bases; bases outside gene matches: 10. Looked up from germline, CDR1 is SGHRS and CDR2 is YFSETQ. The CDR3 length is 15 residues. The CDR3 nucleotides are TGCGCCACCCAACCCAGGACAGGGACCTACAATGAGCAGTTCTTC. Its protein product is CATQPRTGTYNEQFF.

This clonotype was seen only once. This sequence joins TRBV27 and TRBJ2-1; 12 positions match TRBD2. From germline, CDR1 is MNHEY and CDR2 SMNVEV (reference sequence). J gave up 8 bases and V 0 bases, and 5 bases lay outside the gene matches. This CDR3 comprises 16 residues. The CDR3 DNA sequence: TGTGCCAGCAGTTTATCCCCTAGCGGGAGGGGAGATGAGCAGTTCTTC. This gives the protein CASSLSPSGRGDEQFF.

The chain combines TRBV3-1 with TRBJ1-2, with D unresolved. The V end was cut by 4 bases, the J end by 8 bases, with 14 bases between. The germline V gene has CDR1 LGHDT and CDR2 YNNKEL (reference sequence). The CDR3 loop spans 13 amino acids. CDR3 DNA: TGTGCCAGCAGCCCGAACCCTCCAAGGGGCTACACCTTC. This sequence encodes CASSPNPPRGYTF.

The chain recombines TRBV20-1 with TRBJ1-1; D ambiguous. The V gene's germline CDR1 is DFQATT and CDR2 SNEGSKA (reference sequence). CDR3 length: 15 residues. V was pared by 3 bases and J by 2 bases, with 16 bases between. The DNA for the CDR3 is TGCAGTGCTAGCCCAGGACGGAGCGGCAACACTGAAGCTTTCTTT. Protein sequence: CSASPGRSGNTEAFF.